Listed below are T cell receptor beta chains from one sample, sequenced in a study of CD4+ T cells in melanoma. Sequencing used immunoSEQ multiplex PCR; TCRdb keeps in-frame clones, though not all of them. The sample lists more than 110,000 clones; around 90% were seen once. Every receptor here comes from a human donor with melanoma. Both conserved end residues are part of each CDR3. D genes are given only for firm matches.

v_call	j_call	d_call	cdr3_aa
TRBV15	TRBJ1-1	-	CATSVRGNTEAFF
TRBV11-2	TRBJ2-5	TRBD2	CASSLTAGGPETQYF
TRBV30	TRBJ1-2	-	CAWDDWGYGYTF
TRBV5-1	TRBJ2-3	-	CASSQTTSTDTQYF
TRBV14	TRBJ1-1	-	CASSQASYMGRQAFF
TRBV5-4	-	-	CASSLAEALSEQYF
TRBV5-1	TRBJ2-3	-	CASSLGSSDTQYF
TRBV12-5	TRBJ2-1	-	CASGLAPTGEQFF
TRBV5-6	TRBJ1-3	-	CASSFGSGDGNTIYF
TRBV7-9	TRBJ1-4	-	CASSHSQVNEKLFF
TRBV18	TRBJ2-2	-	CASSPVGNTGELFF
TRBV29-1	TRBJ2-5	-	CSVASAGETQYF
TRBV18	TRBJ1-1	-	CASSSGSYTEAFF
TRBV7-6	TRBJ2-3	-	CASSLQSSTDTQYF
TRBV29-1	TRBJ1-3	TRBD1	CSVEDSGTGGRLPGNTIYF
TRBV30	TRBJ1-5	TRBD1	CAWSTGNQPQHF
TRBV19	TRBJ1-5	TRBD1	CASRSDRGLYNQPQHF
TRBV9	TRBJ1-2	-	CASSWTANYGYTF
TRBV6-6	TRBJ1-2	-	CASSGATSGYTF
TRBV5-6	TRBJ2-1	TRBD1	CASSLVAGQGMNEQFF
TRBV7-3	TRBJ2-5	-	CASSLLRGARSQETQYF
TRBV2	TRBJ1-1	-	CARTLGGTEAFF
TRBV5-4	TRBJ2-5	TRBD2	CASSPKRGGLQETQYF
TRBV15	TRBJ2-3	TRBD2	CATSRDRERGNTDTQYF
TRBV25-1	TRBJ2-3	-	CASSEHLEVGDTQYF
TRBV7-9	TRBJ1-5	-	CASSLKSNQPQHF